This T cell receptor beta chain was captured in a study of tumor-infiltrating lymphocytes in primary liver carcinoma. Study overall: There were roughly 3.65 to 7.13 million productive TCRbeta reads per sample, a yield similar across tissue types. The study, taken as a whole, reports: Blood trailed tumors significantly in top-250-clone fraction (p = 0.039). Bulk unsorted sampling precluded comparing CD4+ and CD8+ repertoires.

In regard to this clonotype: Its cognate antigen is unknown. At one end, the junction sequence differs from germline, possibly due to a read error.

Researchers generated TCR beta cDNA from approximately 520 ng of total RNA, relying on a constant-region primer. Three nested multiplex PCR rounds, a slightly modified ARM-PCR method, built the TCR beta libraries. It was with TRBV1-TRBV30 forward primers and a C-beta reverse primer that the first two PCR rounds were run, at approximately 10 cycles each. TCRdb passed the multiplex PCR reads through MiXCR, listing each CDR3 protein once. This table holds nearly 200,000 distinct CDR3 sequences, 65% found once. It was unsorted whole blood that yielded blood RNA, and germline DNA was also extracted. Patients carried chronic HBV infection without prior treatment. The CDR3 is 16 residues long. Germline values: CDR1 GTSNPN, CDR2 SVGIG (reference sequence).

The chain carries TRBV30 and TRBJ2-5; 10 bases agree with TRBD2. The sequenced material came from peripheral blood. The sequence was obtained from a woman aged 55-69 years with primary liver carcinoma and hepatitis B virus infection. The CDR3 coding sequence is TGTGCCTGGAGCTTGGGGACTAGCGCCTTTCAAGGGACCCAGTACTTC. The encoded protein is CAWSLGTSAFQGTQYF. The full variable domain, in which reference TRBV30 and TRBJ2-5 provide the parts outside the CDR3, is SQTIHQWPATLVQPVGSPLSLECTVEGTSNPNLYWYRQAAGRGLQLLFYSVGIGQISSEVPQNLSASRPQDRQFILSSKKLLLSDSGFYLCAWSLGTSAFQGTQYFGPGTRLLVL.